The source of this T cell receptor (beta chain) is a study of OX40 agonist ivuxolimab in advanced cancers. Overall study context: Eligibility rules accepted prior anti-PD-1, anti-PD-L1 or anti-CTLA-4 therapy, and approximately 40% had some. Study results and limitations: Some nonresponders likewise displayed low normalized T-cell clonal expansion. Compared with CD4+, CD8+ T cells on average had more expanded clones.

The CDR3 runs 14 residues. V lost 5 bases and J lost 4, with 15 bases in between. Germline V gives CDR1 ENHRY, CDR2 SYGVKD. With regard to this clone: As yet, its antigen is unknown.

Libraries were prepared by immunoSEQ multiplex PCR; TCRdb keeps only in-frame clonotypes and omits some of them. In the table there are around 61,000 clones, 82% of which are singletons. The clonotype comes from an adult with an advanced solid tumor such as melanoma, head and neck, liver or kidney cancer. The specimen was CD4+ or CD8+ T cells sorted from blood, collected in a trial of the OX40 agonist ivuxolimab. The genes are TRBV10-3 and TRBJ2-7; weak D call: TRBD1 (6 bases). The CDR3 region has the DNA TGTGCCATCAGTACCGGGACACTGGTTTACGAGCAGTACTTC. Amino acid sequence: CAISTGTLVYEQYF.